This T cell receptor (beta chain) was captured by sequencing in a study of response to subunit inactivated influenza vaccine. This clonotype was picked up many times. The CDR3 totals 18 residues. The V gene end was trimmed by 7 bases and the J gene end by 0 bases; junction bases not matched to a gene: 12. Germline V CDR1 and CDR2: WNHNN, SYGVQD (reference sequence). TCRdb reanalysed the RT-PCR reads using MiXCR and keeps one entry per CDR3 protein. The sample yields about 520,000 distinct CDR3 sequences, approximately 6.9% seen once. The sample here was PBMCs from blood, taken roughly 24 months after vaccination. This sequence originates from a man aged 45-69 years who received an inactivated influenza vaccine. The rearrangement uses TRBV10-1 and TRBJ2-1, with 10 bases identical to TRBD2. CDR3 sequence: CASTRRRLAGDSYNEQFF. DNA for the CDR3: TGCGCCAGCACTCGCAGGCGGCTAGCGGGGGACTCCTACAATGAGCAGTTCTTC.